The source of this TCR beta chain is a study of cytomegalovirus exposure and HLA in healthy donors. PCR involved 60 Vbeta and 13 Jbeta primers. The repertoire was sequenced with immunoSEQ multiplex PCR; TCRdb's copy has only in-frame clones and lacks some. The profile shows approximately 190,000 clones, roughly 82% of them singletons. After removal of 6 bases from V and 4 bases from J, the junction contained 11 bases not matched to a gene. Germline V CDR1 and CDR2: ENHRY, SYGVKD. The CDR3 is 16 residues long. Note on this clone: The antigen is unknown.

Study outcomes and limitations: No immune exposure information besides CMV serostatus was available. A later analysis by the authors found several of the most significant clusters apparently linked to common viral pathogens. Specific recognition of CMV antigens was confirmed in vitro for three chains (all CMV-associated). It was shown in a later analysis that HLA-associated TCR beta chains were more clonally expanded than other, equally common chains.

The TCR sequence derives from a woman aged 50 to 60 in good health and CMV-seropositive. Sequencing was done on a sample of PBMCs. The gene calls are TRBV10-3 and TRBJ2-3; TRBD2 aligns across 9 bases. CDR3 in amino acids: CAISRPGGGGSDTQYF. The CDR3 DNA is TGTGCCATCAGCCGACCCGGCGGGGGGGGGTCAGATACGCAGTATTTT.